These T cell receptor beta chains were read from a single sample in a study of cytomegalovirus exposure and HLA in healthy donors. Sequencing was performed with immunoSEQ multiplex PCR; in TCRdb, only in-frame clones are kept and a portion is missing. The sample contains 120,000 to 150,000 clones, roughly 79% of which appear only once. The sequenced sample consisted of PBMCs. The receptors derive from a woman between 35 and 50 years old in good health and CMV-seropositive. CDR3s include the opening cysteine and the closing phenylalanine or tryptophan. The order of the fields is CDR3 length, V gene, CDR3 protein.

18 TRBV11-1 CASSSRKGTSGGGNEQFF
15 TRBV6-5 CASSFYRANTGELFF
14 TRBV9 CASSVRRLGGEQYF
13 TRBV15 CATSRTSNNEQFF
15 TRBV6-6 CASSYFGDSNQPQHF
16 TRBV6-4 CASTHGGQGYNYEQYF
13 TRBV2 CASSDPYQETQYF
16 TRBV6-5 CASSYTSGGASGELFF
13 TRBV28 CASSFLSGGGYTF
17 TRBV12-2 CASRLPGTSGYYNEQFF
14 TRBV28 CASSSGQNQETQYF
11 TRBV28 CASLPGARQYF
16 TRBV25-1 CASSGRLAGARDTQYF
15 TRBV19 CASTPPGKLNTEAFF
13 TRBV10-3 CATKDRGNYEQYF
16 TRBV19 CASSIVQGASNQPQHF
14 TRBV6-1 CASRLDRGGYGYTF
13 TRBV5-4 CASGVQGGGEQFF
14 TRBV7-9 CASSSRAQGTEAFF
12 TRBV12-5 CASGLDRAEAFF
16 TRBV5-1 CASSPAAGLNTGELFF
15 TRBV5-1 CASSFTGGAVNEQFF
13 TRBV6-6 CASRQGGRTEAFF
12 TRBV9 CASSLSGNEQFF
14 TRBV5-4 CASTPGTASYGYTF
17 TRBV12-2 CASRLGAERPGANVLTF
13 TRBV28 CASSERGQYEQYF
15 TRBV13 CASSWGTGTTDTQYF
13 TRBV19 CASSTTGWTEAFF
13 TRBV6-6 CASSTSGGGPLLF
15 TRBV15 CATSRAGTHTGELFF